The entry below describes one T cell receptor beta chain. The V segment lost 0 bases and the J segment 0 bases; nucleotides outside the gene matches: 2. Germline CDR1 and CDR2: SGHRS and YFSETQ. The CDR3 runs 16 residues. Authors' methods: Amplification from reference gene primers served as the basis for estimated nucleated cell counts. Sequencing used immunoSEQ multiplex PCR; TCRdb keeps in-frame clones, though not all of them. From that table come the V and J calls and clone size; the DNA was used to work out D and trimming. The sample carries roughly 150,000 clones, just over 90% recorded once. The sample belongs to a study of blood T cell repertoires in COVID-19. It was during active infection that Seattle patients were enrolled and then longitudinally followed.

The TCR sequence derives from a woman aged 60-75 years with COVID-19, enrolled during active disease. This chain connects TRBV5-1 to TRBJ1-2, with 10 bases matching TRBD1. Material: peripheral blood. The CDR3 region has the DNA TGCGCCAGCAGCTTGGGGGGACAGGGGACTAACTATGGCTACACCTTC. Translated, it gives CASSLGGQGTNYGYTF.